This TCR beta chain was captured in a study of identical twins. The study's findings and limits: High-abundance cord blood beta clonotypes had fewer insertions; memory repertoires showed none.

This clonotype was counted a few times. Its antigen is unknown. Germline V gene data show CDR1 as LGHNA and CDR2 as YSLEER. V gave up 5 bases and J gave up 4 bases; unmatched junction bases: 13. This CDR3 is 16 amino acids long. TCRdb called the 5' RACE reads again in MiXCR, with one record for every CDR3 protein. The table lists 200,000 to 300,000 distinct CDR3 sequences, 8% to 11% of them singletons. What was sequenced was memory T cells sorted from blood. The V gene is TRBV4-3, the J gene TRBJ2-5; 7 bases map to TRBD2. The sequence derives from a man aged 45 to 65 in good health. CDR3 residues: CASSVELASGGETQYF. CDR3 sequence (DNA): TGCGCCAGCAGCGTTGAACTAGCTTCGGGAGGAGAGACCCAGTACTTC.